The present TCR beta chain was sequenced within a study of tumor-infiltrating lymphocytes in primary liver carcinoma. The V segment lost 3 bases and the J segment 7 bases; nucleotides outside the gene matches: 8. Germline CDR1 SGHTA, CDR2 FQGNSA. This CDR3 spans 14 amino acids. From unsorted bulk tissue weighing about 20-32 mg, DNA and RNA were co-extracted. This clonotype came up a few times. As yet, its antigen is unknown. Production of TCR beta cDNA used 400 to 650 ng total RNA together with a constant-region primer. Slightly modified ARM-PCR served as the procedure for the TCR beta libraries. These libraries came from three rounds of nested multiplex PCR. The two initial PCR rounds, around 11 cycles each, used TRBV1-TRBV30 forward and C-beta reverse primers. TCRdb used MiXCR to reprocess the multiplex PCR reads, holding one entry per CDR3 protein. The sample has under 50,000 distinct CDR3 sequences; less than 75% are singletons.

Study-level results: For tumor-adjacent and tumor-blood pairs, overlap was less than that seen for tumor region pairs.

The TCR was taken from a man aged 35-49 years with primary liver carcinoma and hepatitis B virus infection. The chain couples TRBV7-2 to TRBJ1-2; 7 bases agree with TRBD1. The sequencing input was liver tumor tissue from sampling region 5. Subset meaning: tumor region T5, tumor centre. CDR3 coding DNA: TGTGCCAGCAGCTTCTTCGACAGGGCCAGTGGCTACACCTTC. This encodes CASSFFDRASGYTF.